Only a few counts were recorded for the clone carrying this T cell receptor (beta chain). Antigen: not known. Germline-derived CDR1 and CDR2 are MNHEY and SMNVEV (reference sequence). CDR3 size: 18 residues. J gave up 0 bases and V 2 bases, and 13 bases lay outside the gene matches. The sample comes from a study of shared clonotypes between healthy human individuals. Study information: Three plates each covered CD4 naive and memory; CD8 naive two, CD8 memory one. Whole-study findings and limits: When compared with the clonotypes that were shared by all four sorted-subset donors, the non-shared clonotypes turned out to have lower generation probabilities.

This table comes from immunoSEQ multiplex PCR, and its TCRdb copy is limited to in-frame clones, with some not included. The sample has hundreds of thousands of clones, 73% seen once. The chain employs TRBV27 and TRBJ2-7; 7 nucleotides align to TRBD1. This clonotype was sampled from a woman between 25 and 40 years old in good health. Sequencing was performed on memory CD4+ T cells sorted from blood. Documented subset: CD45RA-negative fraction. In nucleotides, the CDR3 is TGTGCCAGCAGTTTAGGCTTGGGGGCGGACAGGAGCTCCTACGAGCAGTACTTC. It yields the protein CASSLGLGADRSSYEQYF.